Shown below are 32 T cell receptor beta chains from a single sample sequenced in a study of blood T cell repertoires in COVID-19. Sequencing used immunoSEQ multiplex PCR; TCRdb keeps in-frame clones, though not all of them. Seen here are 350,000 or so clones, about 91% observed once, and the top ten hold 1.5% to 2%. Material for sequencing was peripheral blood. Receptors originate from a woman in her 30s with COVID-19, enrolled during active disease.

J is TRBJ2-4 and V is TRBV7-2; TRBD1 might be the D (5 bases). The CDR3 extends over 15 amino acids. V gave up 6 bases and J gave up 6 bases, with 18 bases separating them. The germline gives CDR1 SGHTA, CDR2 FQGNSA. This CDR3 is CASRQTQGSTNIQYF. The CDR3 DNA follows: TGTGCCAGCAGACAAACGCAGGGCAGCACAAACATTCAGTACTTC.

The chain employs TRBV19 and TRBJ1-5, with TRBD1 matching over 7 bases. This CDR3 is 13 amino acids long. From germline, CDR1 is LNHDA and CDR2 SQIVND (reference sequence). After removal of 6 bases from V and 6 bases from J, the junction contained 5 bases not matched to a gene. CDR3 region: CASSPTGSQPQHF. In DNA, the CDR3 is TGTGCCAGTAGCCCGACAGGGAGTCAGCCCCAGCATTTT.

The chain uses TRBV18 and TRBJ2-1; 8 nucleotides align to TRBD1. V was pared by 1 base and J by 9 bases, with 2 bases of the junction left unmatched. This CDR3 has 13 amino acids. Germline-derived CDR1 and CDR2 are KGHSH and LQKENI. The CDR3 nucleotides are TGTGCCAGCTCACCACGACAGGGGAGTGAGCAGTTCTTC. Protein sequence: CASSPRQGSEQFF.

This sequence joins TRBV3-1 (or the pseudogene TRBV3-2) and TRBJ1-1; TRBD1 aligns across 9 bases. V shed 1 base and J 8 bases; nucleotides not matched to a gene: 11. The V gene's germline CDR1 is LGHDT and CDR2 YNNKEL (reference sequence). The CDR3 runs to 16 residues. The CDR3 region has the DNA TGTGCCAGCAGCCAAGGTCCTACACAGGGGGCAGTGGAAGCTTTCTTT. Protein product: CASSQGPTQGAVEAFF.

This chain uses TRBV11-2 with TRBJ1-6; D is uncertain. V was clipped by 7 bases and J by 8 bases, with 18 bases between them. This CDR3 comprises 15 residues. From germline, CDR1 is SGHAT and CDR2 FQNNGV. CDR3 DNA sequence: TGTGCCAGCACCTATACGCGAGGCCAATATTCACCCCTCCACTTT. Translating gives CASTYTRGQYSPLHF.

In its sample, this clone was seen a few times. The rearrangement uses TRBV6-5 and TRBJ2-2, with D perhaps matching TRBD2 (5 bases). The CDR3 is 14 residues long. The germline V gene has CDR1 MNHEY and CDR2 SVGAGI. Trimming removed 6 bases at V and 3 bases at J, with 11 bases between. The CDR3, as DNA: TGTGCCAGCAGACTCGGAGGTGACACCGGGGAGCTGTTTTTT. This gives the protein CASRLGGDTGELFF.

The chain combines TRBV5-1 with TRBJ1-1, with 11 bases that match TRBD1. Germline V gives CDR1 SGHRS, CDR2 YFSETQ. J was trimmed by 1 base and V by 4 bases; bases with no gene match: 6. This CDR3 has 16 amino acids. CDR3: CASSIRTGGRNTEAFF. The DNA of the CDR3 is TGCGCCAGCAGCATCCGGACAGGGGGCCGGAACACTGAAGCTTTCTTT.

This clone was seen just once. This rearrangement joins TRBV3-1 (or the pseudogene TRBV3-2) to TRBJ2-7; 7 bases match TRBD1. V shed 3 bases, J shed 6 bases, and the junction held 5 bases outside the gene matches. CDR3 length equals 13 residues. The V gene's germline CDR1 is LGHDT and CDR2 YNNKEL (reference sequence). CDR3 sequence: CASSHTGAGEQYV. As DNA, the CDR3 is TGTGCCAGCAGCCACACAGGGGCAGGCGAGCAGTACGTC.

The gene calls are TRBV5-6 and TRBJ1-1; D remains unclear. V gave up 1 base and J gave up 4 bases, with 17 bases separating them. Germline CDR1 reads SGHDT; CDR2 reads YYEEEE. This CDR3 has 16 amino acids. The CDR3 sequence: CASSLLGPGGSTEAFF. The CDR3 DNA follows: TGTGCCAGCAGCTTGTTGGGTCCGGGAGGGTCCACTGAAGCTTTCTTT.

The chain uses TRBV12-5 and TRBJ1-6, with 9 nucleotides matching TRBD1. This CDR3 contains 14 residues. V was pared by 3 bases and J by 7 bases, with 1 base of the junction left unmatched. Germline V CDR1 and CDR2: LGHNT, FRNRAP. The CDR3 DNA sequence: TGTGCTAGTGGTTTCGGACAGGGGAATTCACCCCTCCACTTT. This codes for CASGFGQGNSPLHF.

CDR3: CASSAPGIYEQYV. In nucleotides, the CDR3 is TGTGCCAGCAGTGCGCCGGGGATCTACGAGCAGTACGTC. The chain joins TRBV2 to TRBJ2-7; the D gene is possibly TRBD2 (5 bases). The V end was cut by 4 bases, the J end by 3 bases, with 10 bases between. The CDR3 has 13 amino acids. CDR1 SNHLY and CDR2 FYNNEI come from the germline V gene.

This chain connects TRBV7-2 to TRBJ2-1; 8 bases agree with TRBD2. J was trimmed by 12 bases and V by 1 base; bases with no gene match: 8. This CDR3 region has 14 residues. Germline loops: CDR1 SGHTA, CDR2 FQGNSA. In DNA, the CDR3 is TGTGCCAGCAGCTTAGAGGGACTAGTGGGTGGGCAGTTCTTC. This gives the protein CASSLEGLVGGQFF.

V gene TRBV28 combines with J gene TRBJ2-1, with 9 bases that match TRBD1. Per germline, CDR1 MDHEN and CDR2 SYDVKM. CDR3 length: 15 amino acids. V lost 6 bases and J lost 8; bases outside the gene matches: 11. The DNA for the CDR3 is TGTGCCAGCAGCCGCGGACAGGGGCGTTCCTATGAGCAGTTCTTC. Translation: CASSRGQGRSYEQFF. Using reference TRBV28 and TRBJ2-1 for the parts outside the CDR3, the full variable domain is DVKVTQSSRYLVKRTGEKVFLECVQDMDHENMFWYRQDPGLGLRLIYFSYDVKMKEKGDIPEGYSVSREKKERFSLILESASTNQTSMYLCASSRGQGRSYEQFFGPGTRLTVL.

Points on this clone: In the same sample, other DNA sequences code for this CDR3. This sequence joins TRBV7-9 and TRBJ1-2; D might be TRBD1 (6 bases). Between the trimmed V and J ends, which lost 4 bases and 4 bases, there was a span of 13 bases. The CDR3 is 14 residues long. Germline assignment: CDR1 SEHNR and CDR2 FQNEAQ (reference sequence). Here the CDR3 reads CASSSSGEGYGYTF. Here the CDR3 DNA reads TGTGCCAGCAGCTCATCAGGGGAGGGCTATGGCTACACCTTC.

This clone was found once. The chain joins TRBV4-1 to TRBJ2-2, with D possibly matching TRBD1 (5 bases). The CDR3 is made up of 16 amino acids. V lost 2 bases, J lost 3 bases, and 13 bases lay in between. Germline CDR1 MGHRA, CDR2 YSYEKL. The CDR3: CASSQRLSGYTGELFF. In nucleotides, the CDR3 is TGCGCCAGCAGCCAAAGGTTGTCAGGGTACACCGGGGAGCTGTTTTTT.

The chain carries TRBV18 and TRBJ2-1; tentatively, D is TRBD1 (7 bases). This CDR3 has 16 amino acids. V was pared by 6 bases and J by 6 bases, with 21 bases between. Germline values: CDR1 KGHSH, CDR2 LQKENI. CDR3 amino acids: CASSAGSGQVPNEQFF. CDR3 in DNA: TGTGCCAGCTCTGCGGGGTCAGGACAGGTCCCCAATGAGCAGTTCTTC.

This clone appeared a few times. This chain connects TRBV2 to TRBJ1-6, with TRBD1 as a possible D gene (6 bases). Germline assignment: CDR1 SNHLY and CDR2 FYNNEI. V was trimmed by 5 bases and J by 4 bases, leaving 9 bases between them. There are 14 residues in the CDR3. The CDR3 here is CASSSTGYNSPLHF. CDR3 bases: TGTGCCAGCAGTAGCACAGGGTATAATTCACCCCTCCACTTT.

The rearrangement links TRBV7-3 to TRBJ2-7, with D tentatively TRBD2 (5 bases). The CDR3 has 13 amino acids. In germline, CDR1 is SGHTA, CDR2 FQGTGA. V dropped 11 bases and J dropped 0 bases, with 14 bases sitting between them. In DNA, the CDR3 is TGTGCCTATATTTTGACTACCTCCTACGAGCAGTACTTC. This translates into CAYILTTSYEQYF.

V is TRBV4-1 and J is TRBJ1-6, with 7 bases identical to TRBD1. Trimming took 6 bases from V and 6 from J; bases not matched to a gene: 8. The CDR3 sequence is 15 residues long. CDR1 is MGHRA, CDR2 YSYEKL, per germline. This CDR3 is CASSPPTGFNSPLHF. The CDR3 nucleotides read TGCGCCAGCAGTCCACCGACAGGGTTTAATTCACCCCTCCACTTT.

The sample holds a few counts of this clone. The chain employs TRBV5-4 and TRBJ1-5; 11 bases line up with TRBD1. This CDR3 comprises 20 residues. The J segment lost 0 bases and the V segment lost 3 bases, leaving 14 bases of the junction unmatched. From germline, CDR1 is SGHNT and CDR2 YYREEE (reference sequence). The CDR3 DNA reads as TGTGCCAGCAGCTGGACCGGGACAGGGGGTTGGGACTATAGCAATCAGCCCCAGCATTTT. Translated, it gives CASSWTGTGGWDYSNQPQHF.

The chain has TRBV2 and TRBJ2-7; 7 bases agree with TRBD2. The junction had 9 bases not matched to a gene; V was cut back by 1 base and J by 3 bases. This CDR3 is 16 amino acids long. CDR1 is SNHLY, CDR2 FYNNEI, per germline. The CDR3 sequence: CASSEVLGASGYEQYF. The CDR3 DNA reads TGTGCCAGCAGTGAAGTCCTTGGAGCTAGCGGCTACGAGCAGTACTTC.

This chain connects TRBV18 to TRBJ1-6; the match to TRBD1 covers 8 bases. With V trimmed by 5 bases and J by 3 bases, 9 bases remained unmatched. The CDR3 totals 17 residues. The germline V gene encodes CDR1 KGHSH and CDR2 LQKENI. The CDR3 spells CASSGQGFRGYNSPLHF. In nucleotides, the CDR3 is TGTGCCAGCTCAGGACAGGGTTTCAGGGGCTATAATTCACCCCTCCACTTT. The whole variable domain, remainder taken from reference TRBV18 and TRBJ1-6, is NAGVMQNPRHLVRRRGQEARLRCSPMKGHSHVYWYRQLPEEGLKFMVYLQKENIIDESGMPKERFSAEFPKEGPSILRIQQVVRGDSAAYFCASSGQGFRGYNSPLHFGNGTRLTVT.

The CDR3 DNA reads TGTGCCTGCCAATCTAGCGGGGTACAAGAGACCCAGTACTTC. As protein: CACQSSGVQETQYF. The chain has TRBV6-5 and TRBJ2-5; 9 nucleotides align to TRBD2. This CDR3 is 14 amino acids long. Losses at the gene ends were 11 bases for V and 2 bases for J; bases not matched to a gene: 9. Germline loops: CDR1 MNHEY, CDR2 SVGAGI.

For the CDR3, the DNA is TGTGCCACCAGCAGACTGAGACAGGGAACCACTGAAGCTTTCTTT. Translated, it gives CATSRLRQGTTEAFF. The chain links TRBV15 to TRBJ1-1; the match to TRBD1 covers 7 bases. Germline assignment: CDR1 LNHNV and CDR2 YYDKDF (reference sequence). This CDR3 has 15 amino acids. The V segment lost 2 bases and the J segment 4 bases; nucleotides outside the gene matches: 7.

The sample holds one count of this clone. CDR3 DNA: TGTGCCAGCAGCTTAGAAACTTTCAAAGAGACCCAGTACTTC. Its translation is CASSLETFKETQYF. This chain connects TRBV7-2 to TRBJ2-5; D remains unclear. This CDR3 contains 14 residues. CDR1 is SGHTA and CDR2 is FQGNSA in the germline V gene. V lost 1 base and J 3 bases, leaving 9 bases between the germline ends.

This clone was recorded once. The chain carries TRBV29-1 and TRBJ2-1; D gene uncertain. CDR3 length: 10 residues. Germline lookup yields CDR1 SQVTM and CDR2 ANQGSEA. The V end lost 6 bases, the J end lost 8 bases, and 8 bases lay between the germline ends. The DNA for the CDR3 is TGCAGCGTCTGGGCCGATGAGCAGTTCTTC. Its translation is CSVWADEQFF.

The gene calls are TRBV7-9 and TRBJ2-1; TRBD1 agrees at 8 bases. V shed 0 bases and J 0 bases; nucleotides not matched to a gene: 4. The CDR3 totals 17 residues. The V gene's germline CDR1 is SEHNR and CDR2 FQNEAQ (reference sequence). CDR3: CASSLAGQESSYNEQFF. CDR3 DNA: TGTGCCAGCAGCTTAGCGGGACAGGAAAGCTCCTACAATGAGCAGTTCTTC.

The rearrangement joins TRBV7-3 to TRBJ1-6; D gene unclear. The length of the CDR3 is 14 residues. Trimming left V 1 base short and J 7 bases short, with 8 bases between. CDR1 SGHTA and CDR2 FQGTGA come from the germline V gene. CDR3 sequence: CASSLSGRNSPLHF. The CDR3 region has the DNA TGTGCCAGCAGCTTAAGTGGCAGAAATTCACCCCTCCACTTT.

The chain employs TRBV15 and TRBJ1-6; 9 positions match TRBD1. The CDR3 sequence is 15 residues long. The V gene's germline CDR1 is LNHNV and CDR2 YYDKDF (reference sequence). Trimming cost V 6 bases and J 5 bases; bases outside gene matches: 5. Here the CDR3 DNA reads TGTGCCACCAGAAGCGGACAGGGGCATAATTCACCCCTCCACTTT. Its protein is CATRSGQGHNSPLHF.

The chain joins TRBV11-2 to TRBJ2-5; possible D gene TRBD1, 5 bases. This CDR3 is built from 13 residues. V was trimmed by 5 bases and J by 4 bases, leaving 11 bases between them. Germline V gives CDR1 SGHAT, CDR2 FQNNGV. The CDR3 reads CASSHDSRETQYF. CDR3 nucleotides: TGTGCCAGCAGCCACGACAGCAGAGAGACCCAGTACTTC.

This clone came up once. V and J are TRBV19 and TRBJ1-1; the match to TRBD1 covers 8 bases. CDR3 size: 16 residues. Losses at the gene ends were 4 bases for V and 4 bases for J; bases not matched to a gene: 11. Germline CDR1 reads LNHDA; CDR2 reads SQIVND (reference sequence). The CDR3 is CASSSRTGRLGTEAFF. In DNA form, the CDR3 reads TGTGCCAGTAGTAGCAGGACAGGGCGTCTGGGCACTGAAGCTTTCTTT.

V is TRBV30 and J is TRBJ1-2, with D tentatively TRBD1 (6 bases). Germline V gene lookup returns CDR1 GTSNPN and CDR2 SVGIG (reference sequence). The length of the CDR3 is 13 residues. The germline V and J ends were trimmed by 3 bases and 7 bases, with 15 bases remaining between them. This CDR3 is CAWRQGSFSGYTF. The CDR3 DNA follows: TGTGCCTGGAGGCAGGGGTCTTTCTCTGGCTACACCTTC. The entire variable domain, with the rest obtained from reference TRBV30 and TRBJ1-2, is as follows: SQTIHQWPATLVQPVGSPLSLECTVEGTSNPNLYWYRQAAGRGLQLLFYSVGIGQISSEVPQNLSASRPQDRQFILSSKKLLLSDSGFYLCAWRQGSFSGYTFGSGTRLTVV.